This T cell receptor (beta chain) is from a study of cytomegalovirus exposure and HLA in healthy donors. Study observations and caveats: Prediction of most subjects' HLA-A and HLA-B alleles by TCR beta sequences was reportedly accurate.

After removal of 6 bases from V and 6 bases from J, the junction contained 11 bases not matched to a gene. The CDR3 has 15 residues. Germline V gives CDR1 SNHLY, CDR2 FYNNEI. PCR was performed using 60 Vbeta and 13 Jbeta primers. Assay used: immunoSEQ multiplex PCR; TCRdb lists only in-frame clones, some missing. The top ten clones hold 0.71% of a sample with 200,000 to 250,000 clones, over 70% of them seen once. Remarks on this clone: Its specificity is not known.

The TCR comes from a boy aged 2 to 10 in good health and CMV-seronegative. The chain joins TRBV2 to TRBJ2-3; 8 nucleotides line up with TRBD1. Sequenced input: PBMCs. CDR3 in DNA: TGTGCCAGCAGAGGACAGGGACTTCTTTCTGATACGCAGTATTTT. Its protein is CASRGQGLLSDTQYF. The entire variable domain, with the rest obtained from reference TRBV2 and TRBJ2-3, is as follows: EPEVTQTPSHQVTQMGQEVILRCVPISNHLYFYWYRQILGQKVEFLVSFYNNEISEKSEIFDDQFSVERPDGSNFTLKIRSTKLEDSAMYFCASRGQGLLSDTQYFGPGTRLTVL.